Reported below is one T cell receptor (beta chain). The source of the sample is a study of blood T cell repertoires in COVID-19. CDR3 length: 14 residues. Germline loops: CDR1 MGHDK, CDR2 SYGVNS. V trimming: 3 bases; J trimming: 6 bases; junction bases outside the gene matches: 5. How the authors handled the data: For nucleated cells, counts were estimated from reference gene primer amplification. The repertoire was sequenced with immunoSEQ multiplex PCR; TCRdb's copy has only in-frame clones and lacks some. V and J calls and clone size are copied from that table; D and trimming were computed from the DNA. The sample yields around 66,000 clones, around 80% seen once.

The receptor was derived from a human donor in a cohort sampled during active COVID-19. The genes are TRBV25-1 and TRBJ2-3, with 8 bases fitting TRBD2. Input material: peripheral blood. CDR3 nucleotides: TGTGCCAGCAGTGATAGCGGGATTTCGGATACGCAGTATTTT. Translated: CASSDSGISDTQYF.